The 18 T cell receptor beta chains below all came from one sample that was sequenced in a study of blood T cell repertoires in COVID-19. Sequencing was performed with immunoSEQ multiplex PCR; in TCRdb, only in-frame clones are kept and a portion is missing. Of over 200,000 clones in the sample, approximately 82% were seen once. The sequenced material came from peripheral blood. The receptor set was obtained from a man older than 75 with acute or convalescent COVID-19.

V gene TRBV10-3 combines with J gene TRBJ1-5; TRBD1 is a possible D gene (5 bases). Trimming took off 6 bases at V and 6 bases at J, with 12 bases between the two ends. CDR1 ENHRY and CDR2 SYGVKD come from the germline V gene. This CDR3 has 13 amino acids. CDR3 residues: CAIRDSTGQPQHF. CDR3 in DNA: TGTGCCATCAGAGACAGTACGGGTCAGCCCCAGCATTTT.

This rearrangement joins TRBV5-1 to TRBJ1-1; unclear D gene. V was trimmed by 5 bases and J by 6 bases, leaving 8 bases between them. Per the germline V gene, CDR1 is SGHRS and CDR2 is YFSETQ. The CDR3 is 11 amino acids. CDR3 coding DNA: TGCGCCAGCAGTTTAGAAGCTGAAGCTTTCTTT. This gives the protein CASSLEAEAFF.

This chain connects TRBV5-1 to TRBJ2-3, with 8 bases matching TRBD2. V shed 1 base, J shed 5 bases, and the junction held 3 bases outside the gene matches. The CDR3 sequence is 14 residues long. From germline, CDR1 is SGHRS and CDR2 YFSETQ. CDR3 DNA: TGCGCCAGCAGCTTGCCGGGGGGGATAGATACGCAGTATTTT. This gives the protein CASSLPGGIDTQYF.

The chain recombines TRBV28 with TRBJ2-5, with 10 bases matching TRBD1. The CDR3 is 15 amino acids. Germline V gene data show CDR1 as MDHEN and CDR2 as SYDVKM. After removal of 4 bases from V and 5 bases from J, the junction contained 7 bases not matched to a gene. DNA for the CDR3: TGTGCCAGCAGTTCCGGGACAGGGGTAACGGAGACCCAGTACTTC. Amino acids: CASSSGTGVTETQYF.

This chain connects TRBV11-2 to TRBJ1-6; no clear D. The V end was cut by 2 bases, the J end by 2 bases, with 13 bases between. The CDR3 is 17 residues long. CDR1 is SGHAT, CDR2 FQNNGV, per germline. This CDR3 is CASSLSSRNPYNSPLHF. CDR3 DNA sequence: TGTGCCAGCAGCTTATCCTCCAGAAACCCCTATAATTCACCCCTCCACTTT. Supplemented by reference TRBV11-2 and TRBJ1-6, the full variable domain reads EAGVAQSPRYKIIEKRQSVAFWCNPISGHATLYWYQQILGQGPKLLIQFQNNGVVDDSQLPKDRFSAERLKGVDSTLKIQPAKLEDSAVYLCASSLSSRNPYNSPLHFGNGTRLTVT.

The chain is built from TRBV7-9 and TRBJ1-2, with no clear D. This CDR3 comprises 13 residues. CDR1 and CDR2 from the germline V gene are SEHNR and FQNEAQ (reference sequence). Trimming left V 5 bases short and J 6 bases short, with 13 bases between. The CDR3 reads CASSPRTEDGYTF. In nucleotides, the CDR3 is TGTGCCAGCAGCCCTCGGACGGAGGATGGCTACACCTTC. The full variable domain, its missing parts supplied by reference TRBV7-9 and TRBJ1-2, is DTGVSQNPRHKITKRGQNVTFRCDPISEHNRLYWYRQTLGQGPEFLTYFQNEAQLEKSRLLSDRFSAERPKGSFSTLEIQRTEQGDSAMYLCASSPRTEDGYTFGSGTRLTVV.

This clone was seen many times. The rearrangement joins TRBV6-2 or TRBV6-3 to TRBJ1-1; D unresolved. Germline-derived CDR1 and CDR2 are MNHEY and SVGEGT. V was cut by 4 bases and J by 4 bases, with 19 bases left in between. This CDR3 has 16 amino acids. As DNA, the CDR3 is TGTGCCAGCAGTTTCGGACTCTCCATCACGGCCACTGAAGCTTTCTTT. Amino acids: CASSFGLSITATEAFF.

V is TRBV2 and J is TRBJ2-5; tentative D call: TRBD1 (5 bases). The germline V and J ends were trimmed by 7 bases and 2 bases, with 11 bases remaining between them. Germline V CDR1 and CDR2: SNHLY, FYNNEI. CDR3 length equals 13 residues. The CDR3 coding sequence is TGTGCCAGCAAGCCAGGGCGTCAAGAGACCCAGTACTTC. This translates into CASKPGRQETQYF.

The V gene is TRBV4-1, the J gene TRBJ1-3, with a possible D match to TRBD1 (5 bases). Per germline, CDR1 MGHRA and CDR2 YSYEKL. V shed 4 bases and J shed 0 bases, with 13 bases lying between them. The CDR3 is made up of 16 amino acids. CDR3 nucleotides: TGCGCCAGCAGCCCCCCACCGGGGGTCTCTGGAAACACCATATATTTT. As protein: CASSPPPGVSGNTIYF.

The chain couples TRBV5-1 to TRBJ1-3; D may be TRBD1 (6 bases). Germline CDR1 and CDR2: SGHRS and YFSETQ. The CDR3 is 14 amino acids. The V and J ends lost 9 bases and 0 bases respectively, with 13 bases between them. CDR3 sequence reads: CATRGDTSGNTIYF. The CDR3 nucleotides read TGCGCCACCCGAGGGGACACCTCTGGAAACACCATATATTTT.

The rearrangement uses TRBV11-2 and TRBJ1-2; weak D call: TRBD1 (6 bases). V lost 5 bases, J lost 2 bases, and 12 bases lay in between. In germline, CDR1 is SGHAT, CDR2 FQNNGV. There are 14 residues in the CDR3. This chain's CDR3 is CASSRKQGNYGYTF. The CDR3, as DNA: TGTGCCAGCAGCCGTAAACAGGGAAACTATGGCTACACCTTC.

The V and J genes are TRBV18 and TRBJ2-7; 9 positions agree with TRBD2. Per germline, CDR1 KGHSH and CDR2 LQKENI. The CDR3 runs 17 residues. V lost 1 base and J lost 2; bases outside the gene matches: 9. CDR3: CASSPQPPGLAAYEQYF. As DNA, the CDR3 is TGTGCCAGCTCACCACAGCCTCCGGGACTAGCTGCCTACGAGCAGTACTTC.

This rearrangement joins TRBV28 to TRBJ1-4; 8 nucleotides agree with TRBD1. The CDR3 runs to 14 residues. The junction had 9 bases not matched to a gene; V was cut back by 5 bases and J by 10 bases. Per germline, CDR1 MDHEN and CDR2 SYDVKM. CDR3 sequence reads: CASSKETGVRKLFF. In DNA form, the CDR3 reads TGTGCCAGCAGTAAGGAGACAGGGGTTCGAAAACTGTTTTTT.

The J gene is TRBJ2-2, the V gene TRBV5-5; 7 positions match TRBD2. Germline trimming cut 0 bases from V and 2 bases from J; bases unmatched to any gene: 4. The CDR3 loop spans 16 amino acids. CDR1 SGHKS and CDR2 YYEKEE come from the germline V gene (reference sequence). The CDR3 is CASSLELARNTGELFF. DNA of the CDR3: TGTGCCAGCAGCTTGGAACTAGCGCGAAACACCGGGGAGCTGTTTTTT.

The rearrangement links TRBV7-2 to TRBJ1-6; TRBD1 agrees at 10 bases. The CDR3 covers 16 residues. The J segment lost 7 bases and the V segment lost 5 bases, leaving 8 bases of the junction unmatched. Germline CDR1 reads SGHTA; CDR2 reads FQGNSA. As DNA, the CDR3 is TGTGCCAGCAGCCCATGGACAGGGGGAGAGAATTCACCCCTCCACTTT. Translated, it gives CASSPWTGGENSPLHF.

The rearrangement links TRBV7-9 to TRBJ1-1; tentatively, D is TRBD1 (5 bases). Germline V gene lookup returns CDR1 SEHNR and CDR2 FQNEAQ (reference sequence). The V gene lost 4 bases and the J gene lost 0 bases, with 9 bases spanning the gap. The CDR3 extends over 14 amino acids. The DNA for the CDR3 is TGTGCCAGCAGCTCAGGACAAATGAACACTGAAGCTTTCTTT. It encodes CASSSGQMNTEAFF.

V gene TRBV5-1 combines with J gene TRBJ2-2; weak D call: TRBD2 (6 bases). Germline V gene sequence: CDR1 SGHRS, CDR2 YFSETQ. The V gene lost 4 bases and the J gene lost 1 base, with 11 bases spanning the gap. This CDR3 is built from 15 residues. The CDR3 reads CASSPGTGNTGELFF. CDR3 nucleotide sequence: TGCGCCAGCAGCCCCGGGACTGGGAACACCGGGGAGCTGTTTTTT.

This clone was counted once. V is TRBV28 and J is TRBJ1-5; 11 nucleotides agree with TRBD1. In germline, CDR1 is MDHEN, CDR2 SYDVKM. The V segment lost 2 bases and the J segment 5 bases; nucleotides outside the gene matches: 5. This CDR3 region has 16 residues. The CDR3 DNA reads as TGTGCCAGCAGTTTACCCCGGGACAGGGGGGATCAGCCCCAGCATTTT. The encoded protein is CASSLPRDRGDQPQHF.